The rows below give T cell receptor beta chains drawn from one sample of a study of T cell repertoires in cytomegalovirus infection. TCRdb itself ran the reads through MiXCR, one entry per CDR3 protein. Among 300,000 to 400,000 distinct CDR3 sequences, roughly 29% were seen once, and the ten largest hold 20%. No antigen is known for these receptors. The sample was cultured PBMCs, taken from culture after CMV antigen stimulation. The origin of the receptors is a human donor in good health (CMV status not recorded). Some clones in this sample may be carry-over from other donors' samples. Each CDR3 is given with its conserved first and last residue. D genes are given only for firm matches. Size is omitted from some rows. Given values are once, few, many or a class for expanded clones.

j_call d_call v_call clone_size cdr3_length cdr3_nt cdr3_aa
TRBJ2-1 - TRBV19 - 14 TGTGCCAGTAGCCTAGACTGGCGATACAATGAGCAGTTCTTC CASSLDWRYNEQFF
TRBJ1-5 - TRBV7-4 - 13 TGTGCCAGCAGCTTAGCGGCGGGTCAGCCCCAGCATTTT CASSLAAGQPQHF
TRBJ1-5 - TRBV12-3/TRBV12-4 - 13 TGTGCCAGCAGTGGGGGAGGTCTTCAGCCCCAGCATTTT CASSGGGLQPQHF
TRBJ1-1 - TRBV12-3/TRBV12-4 - 14 TGTGCCAGCAGTTTCAGGGGAAACGACACTGAAGCTTTCTTT CASSFRGNDTEAFF
TRBJ1-2 - TRBV18 - 13 TGTGCCAGCTCACCATCATCGGCAGAAGGCTACACCTTC CASSPSSAEGYTF
TRBJ1-2 - TRBV28 few 12 TGTGCCAGCACCATCTGGGGGAAAGGCTACACCTTC CASTIWGKGYTF
TRBJ1-1 - TRBV7-6 many 16 TGTGCCAGCAGCGAAGAGGTGGCGGGAGGAAACACTGAAGCTTTCTTT CASSEEVAGGNTEAFF
TRBJ2-7 TRBD2 TRBV6-2/TRBV6-3 many 15 TGTGCCAGCAGGGAACACGGGACTAGCGATGGCGAGCAGTACTTC CASREHGTSDGEQYF
TRBJ2-1 - TRBV7-2 many 17 TGTGCCAGCAGCTCGTCCAGCCTACTTAGCTCCTACAATGAGCAGTTCTTC CASSSSSLLSSYNEQFF
TRBJ1-6 - TRBV28 - 12 TGTGCCAGCAGTTTACTAGCCTCCCCCCTCCACTTT CASSLLASPLHF
TRBJ1-1 - TRBV27 few 14 TGTGCCAGCAGTTTATCCCCCCATTACACTGAAGCTTTCTTT CASSLSPHYTEAFF
TRBJ1-5 - TRBV7-2 many 13 TGTGCCAGCAGCTTATTATGGAATCAGCCCCAGCATTTT CASSLLWNQPQHF
TRBJ1-4 - TRBV12-3/TRBV12-4 few 16 TGTGCCAGCAGTTTAGTGAGCCTTGGGGCTAATGAAAAACTGTTTTTT CASSLVSLGANEKLFF
TRBJ2-1 - TRBV7-8 - 13 TGTGCCAGCGATGGTGATTCAGGAGCTGAGCAGTTCTTC CASDGDSGAEQFF
TRBJ1-2 - TRBV4-1 few 16 TGCGCCAGCAGCCAGGATGGGGGAAGCGGCCTCTATGGCTACACCTTC CASSQDGGSGLYGYTF
TRBJ2-7 - TRBV6-1 few 14 TGTGCCAGCAGTGTCACGAGGGGTCCATTCGAGCAGTACTTC CASSVTRGPFEQYF
TRBJ2-1 - TRBV2 many 15 TGTGCCAGCGCCCGAATAGCGGCCGGAACGGATGAGCAGTTCTTC CASARIAAGTDEQFF
TRBJ1-1 - TRBV12-3/TRBV12-4 - 16 TGTGCCAGCAGTCCCCCCACAGGGAGGAGGAACACTGAAGCTTTCTTT CASSPPTGRRNTEAFF
TRBJ1-5 - TRBV7-9 - 15 TGTGCCAGCAGCTTAGGGGCAGGGGATTTCCGGCCCCAGCATTTT CASSLGAGDFRPQHF
TRBJ1-1 - TRBV2 - 12 TGTGCCAGCAATAACGAGTACACTGAAGCTTTCTTT CASNNEYTEAFF
TRBJ1-5 - TRBV27 - 14 TGTGCCAGCGGAACTTGGACAGCAAATCAGCCCCAGCATTTT CASGTWTANQPQHF
TRBJ2-1 TRBD2 TRBV13 - 12 TGTGCCAGCTGCCTTCGGGGAGGGTCGCAGTTCTTC CASCLRGGSQFF
TRBJ1-4 - TRBV7-6 - 14 TGTGCCAGCAGCCTAGCTCCGGGGGGTGAAAAACTGTTTTTT CASSLAPGGEKLFF
TRBJ2-3 - TRBV20-1 - 16 TGCAGTGAGGGGGTCCGGAAGAGTTGGGGCACAGATACGCAGTATTTT CSEGVRKSWGTDTQYF
TRBJ1-5 - TRBV7-2 - 15 TGTGCCAGCAGCTTCACAGCGAATAGCAATCAGCCCCAGCATTTT CASSFTANSNQPQHF
TRBJ2-5 - TRBV7-9 - 14 TGTGCCAGCAGCCCTGATGGGGCGCAAGAGACCCAGTACTTC CASSPDGAQETQYF
TRBJ2-2 - TRBV27 - 16 TGTGCCAGCAGACTCCTCCTAGCTGGGGACACCGGGGAGCTGTTTTTT CASRLLLAGDTGELFF
TRBJ1-5 - TRBV7-2 many 15 TGTGCCAGCAGCTTAGCCGTTGGGTCACGGCAGCCCCAGCATTTT CASSLAVGSRQPQHF
TRBJ1-1 - TRBV29-1 - 15 TGCAGCGTTGCCTCAAACAGTGAAGGGAACACTGAAGCTTTCTTT CSVASNSEGNTEAFF
TRBJ2-3 TRBD2 TRBV7-2 many 17 TGTGCCAGCAGCTCAACTTATAGCGGGGGGGGCACAGATACGCAGTATTTT CASSSTYSGGGTDTQYF